This entry concerns a single T cell receptor (beta chain). Its antigen remains unknown. The repertoire was sequenced with immunoSEQ multiplex PCR; TCRdb's copy has only in-frame clones and lacks some. Altogether hundreds of thousands of clones are present, around 70% being singletons, with the ten largest covering under 11%. The data were taken from a study of shared clonotypes between healthy human individuals. As for the study in general: Used for every donor were three CD4 naive, three CD4 memory, two CD8 naive and one CD8 memory plate. Study-level results: Sampling involved blood alone; tissue repertoires likely differ. Non-shared clonotypes had lower generation probabilities than those shared by all four donors. For naive CD4 cells, around 5.1% of clonotypes were shared across a handful of donors.

Between the trimmed V and J ends, which lost 0 bases and 3 bases, there was a span of 2 bases. The CDR3 spans 12 residues. Germline V gene data show CDR1 as SGHRS and CDR2 as YFSETQ. This chain connects TRBV5-1 to TRBJ2-3; D is uncertain. The sequenced sample was memory CD4+ T cells sorted from blood. Sample subset: CD45RA-negative fraction. The TCR comes from a man aged 25 to 40 in good health. This CDR3 is CASSLETDTQYF. In nucleotides, the CDR3 is TGCGCCAGCAGCTTGGAGACAGATACGCAGTATTTT.